The 17 T cell receptor beta chains in this list originate from one sample, sequenced in a study of monozygotic twins with inflammatory bowel disease. Using the 5' RACE reads, TCRdb records one entry per CDR3 protein without DNA. The sample's table shows about 440,000 distinct CDR3 sequences. What was sequenced was blood. The receptor set was obtained from a human donor with ulcerative colitis or Crohn's disease, or a healthy co-twin of an affected twin (not recorded which).

The chain is built from TRBV5-1 and TRBJ2-3; the TRBD2 assignment by TCRdb is unverifiable without DNA. CDR1 is SGHRS and CDR2 is YFSETQ in the germline V gene. This CDR3 is built from 17 residues. The CDR3 region is CASSLGRGGPVADTQYF.

The J gene is TRBJ1-5, the V gene TRBV3-1. The CDR3 consists of 14 residues. Germline V gene data show CDR1 as LGHDT and CDR2 as YNNKEL (reference sequence). CDR3 sequence: CASSPVGDNQPQHF.

This sequence joins TRBV7-8 and TRBJ2-3; TCRdb names TRBD1, which stays unverified in the absence of DNA. CDR3 length: 16 amino acids. In germline, CDR1 is SGHVS, CDR2 FQNEAQ. The CDR3 spells CASSLEQGGKTDTQYF.

The chain couples TRBV11-2 to TRBJ2-1; TCRdb returns TRBD2, unconfirmable since there is no DNA. Per the germline V gene, CDR1 is SGHAT and CDR2 is FQNNGV. This CDR3 contains 15 residues. The CDR3 sequence is CASSGGGEAFSEQFF.

CDR3 residues: CASRGAAGPGETQYF. The J gene is TRBJ2-5, the V gene TRBV12-3 or TRBV12-4; the D call of TRBD2 rests on TCRdb alone, since no DNA is present to check it. The CDR3 totals 15 residues.

J is TRBJ2-1 and V is TRBV12-3 or TRBV12-4; lacking DNA, the TRBD2 call made by TCRdb goes unchecked. This CDR3 is 15 amino acids long. The CDR3 protein is CASSFALAGGNEQFF.

The rearrangement links TRBV10-3 to TRBJ2-2. CDR1 is ENHRY and CDR2 is SYGVKD in the germline V gene. CDR3 length equals 11 residues. CDR3 amino acids: CAISESGELFF.

The chain recombines TRBV2 with TRBJ2-2; no DNA is available, so the TRBD1 call from TCRdb remains unchecked. Germline-derived CDR1 and CDR2 are SNHLY and FYNNEI. The CDR3 has 14 residues. Here the CDR3 reads CASDGGSNTGELFF.

V and J are TRBV27 and TRBJ1-5; the TCRdb call, TRBD1, lacks DNA for checking. This CDR3 comprises 14 residues. CDR1 is MNHEY and CDR2 is SMNVEV in the germline V gene (reference sequence). The CDR3 loop reads CASSLSGVGQPQHF.

The chain links TRBV6-2 or TRBV6-3 to TRBJ2-2; TCRdb gives TRBD2 as the D gene, but with no DNA this cannot be confirmed. The CDR3 totals 14 residues. CDR1 is MNHEY, CDR2 SVGEGT, per germline. This chain's CDR3 is CASSWGEYTGELFF.

The chain couples TRBV6-1 to TRBJ2-1; TCRdb reports TRBD1, a call that lacks DNA to check it against. Per germline, CDR1 MNHNS and CDR2 SASEGT. There are 13 residues in the CDR3. This chain's CDR3 is CASSVAGGGNLFF.

The rearrangement joins TRBV19 to TRBJ1-1. Germline CDR1 reads LNHDA; CDR2 reads SQIVND (reference sequence). CDR3 length: 13 residues. This CDR3 is CASSMFHGTEAFF.

V and J are TRBV27 and TRBJ2-1. Looked up from germline, CDR1 is MNHEY and CDR2 is SMNVEV (reference sequence). This CDR3 has 15 amino acids. The CDR3 reads CASKLSAFSYNEQFF.

The rearrangement joins TRBV5-1 to TRBJ1-2; TCRdb selects TRBD1, and the lack of DNA leaves this call unchecked. The CDR3 is 14 residues long. CDR1 SGHRS and CDR2 YFSETQ come from the germline V gene. CDR3 sequence reads: CASSLTGGAYGYTF.

This rearrangement joins TRBV5-1 to TRBJ2-3; TCRdb's D gene call, TRBD1, goes unchecked for lack of DNA. CDR3 length equals 15 residues. CDR1 is SGHRS, CDR2 YFSETQ, per germline. The CDR3: CASSKTPTGGDTQYF. The variable domain in full, completed from reference TRBV5-1 and TRBJ2-3, reads KAGVTQTPRYLIKTRGQQVTLSCSPISGHRSVSWYQQTPGQGLQFLFEYFSETQRNKGNFPGRFSGRQFSNSRSEMNVSTLELGDSALYLCASSKTPTGGDTQYFGPGTRLTVL.

The chain couples TRBV29-1 to TRBJ1-1. The germline V gene encodes CDR1 SQVTM and CDR2 ANQGSEA. This CDR3 is built from 12 residues. The CDR3 region is CSAERGNTEAFF.

The chain combines TRBV20-1 with TRBJ1-2; the TCRdb call, TRBD1, lacks DNA for checking. Germline values: CDR1 DFQATT, CDR2 SNEGSKA (reference sequence). This CDR3 contains 13 residues. This CDR3 reads CSAPRRGPRGYTF.